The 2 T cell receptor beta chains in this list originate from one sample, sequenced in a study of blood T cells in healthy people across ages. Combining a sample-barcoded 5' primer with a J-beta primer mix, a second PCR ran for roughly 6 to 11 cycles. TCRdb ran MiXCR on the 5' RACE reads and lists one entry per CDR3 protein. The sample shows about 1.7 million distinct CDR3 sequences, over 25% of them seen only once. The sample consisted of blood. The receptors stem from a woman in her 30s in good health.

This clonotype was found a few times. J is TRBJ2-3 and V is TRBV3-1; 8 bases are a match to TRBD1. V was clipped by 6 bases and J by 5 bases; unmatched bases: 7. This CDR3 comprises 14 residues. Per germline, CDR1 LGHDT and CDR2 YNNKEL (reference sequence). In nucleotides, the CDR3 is TGTGCCAGCAGTCCGCGGACAGGGAGAGATACGCAGTATTTT. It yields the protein CASSPRTGRDTQYF.

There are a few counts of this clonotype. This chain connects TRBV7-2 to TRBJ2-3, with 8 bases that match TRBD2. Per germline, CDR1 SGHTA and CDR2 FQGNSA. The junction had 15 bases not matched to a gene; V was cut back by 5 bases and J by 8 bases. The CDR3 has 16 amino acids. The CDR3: CASSLPRLAPTSTQYF. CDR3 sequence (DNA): TGTGCCAGCAGCCTTCCGAGACTAGCGCCTACCTCTACGCAGTATTTT.